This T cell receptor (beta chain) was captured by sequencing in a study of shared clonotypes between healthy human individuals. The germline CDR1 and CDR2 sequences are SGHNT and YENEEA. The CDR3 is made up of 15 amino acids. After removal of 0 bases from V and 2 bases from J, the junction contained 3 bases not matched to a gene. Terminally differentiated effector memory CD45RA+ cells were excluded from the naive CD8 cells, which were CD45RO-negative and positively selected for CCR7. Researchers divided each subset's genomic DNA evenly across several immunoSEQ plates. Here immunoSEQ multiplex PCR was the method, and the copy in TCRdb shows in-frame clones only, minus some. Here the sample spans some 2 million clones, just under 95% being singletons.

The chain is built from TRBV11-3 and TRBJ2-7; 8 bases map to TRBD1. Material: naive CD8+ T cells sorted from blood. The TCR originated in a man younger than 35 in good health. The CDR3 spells CASSLDSGGAYEQYF. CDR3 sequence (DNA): TGTGCCAGCAGCTTAGATTCAGGGGGCGCCTACGAGCAGTACTTC.